The subject of this entry is one T cell receptor beta chain. Its antigen is not identified. The CDR3 runs to 15 residues. The V end lost 3 bases, the J end lost 0 bases, and 12 bases lay between the germline ends. CDR1 is KGHSH and CDR2 is LQKENI in the germline V gene. This entry is derived from a study of shared clonotypes between healthy human individuals. The test was conducted at deep level. Several immunoSEQ plates received, in even portions, the genomic DNA of each subset. Here immunoSEQ multiplex PCR was the method, and the copy in TCRdb shows in-frame clones only, minus some. The repertoire holds roughly 2.5 million clones, with 85% to 95% as singletons. General study results and limits: Non-shared clonotypes showed lower generation probabilities than clonotypes common to all four donors. Sorted-subset sequencing, rarefaction showed, was incomplete despite large depth.

The V gene is TRBV18, the J gene TRBJ2-7; no reliable D call. What was sequenced was naive CD4+ T cells sorted from blood. The subset is: CD45RA+ positively selected. The receptor's source is a young man in good health. The CDR3 is CASSPVAESSYEQYF. The CDR3 nucleotides read TGTGCCAGCTCACCGGTTGCCGAATCCTCCTACGAGCAGTACTTC.